Shown below are 5 T cell receptor beta chains from a single sample sequenced in a study of T cell responses to AZD1222 COVID-19 vaccine. Measured with immunoSEQ multiplex PCR; TCRdb has only the in-frame clones, and not every one. The sample records about 160,000 clones, around 87% being singletons. The sequencing here drew on peripheral blood, taken 28 days after the second AZD1222 dose. These receptors all come from an adult who received the AZD1222 COVID-19 vaccine.

The chain carries TRBV4-2 and TRBJ2-5; no definite D call. This CDR3 comprises 12 residues. From germline, CDR1 is LGHNA and CDR2 YNFKEQ. Trimming removed 1 base at V and 4 bases at J, with 4 bases between. CDR3 sequence: CASSQGRETQYF. The DNA of the CDR3 is TGTGCCAGCAGCCAAGGTCGAGAGACCCAGTACTTC.

The chain carries TRBV2 and TRBJ1-5, with 8 bases matching TRBD1. Germline V gives CDR1 SNHLY, CDR2 FYNNEI. The CDR3 has 15 residues. The V and J ends lost 6 bases and 3 bases, in that order; junction bases with no gene match: 7. In nucleotides, the CDR3 is TGTGCCAGCAGATACCAGGGGGCCCCCAATCAGCCCCAGCATTTT. Residues: CASRYQGAPNQPQHF.

The chain joins TRBV12-3 or TRBV12-4 to TRBJ1-1; TRBD1 matches at 7 bases. J gave up 7 bases and V 5 bases, and 7 bases lay outside the gene matches. The CDR3 has 13 residues. The CDR3 region is CASSPQGRGEAFF. The CDR3 coding sequence is TGTGCCAGCAGTCCACAGGGGAGAGGTGAAGCTTTCTTT.

The chain is built from TRBV29-1 and TRBJ2-7, with 14 bases fitting TRBD2. After removal of 7 bases from V and 10 bases from J, the junction contained 12 bases not matched to a gene. In germline, CDR1 is SQVTM, CDR2 ANQGSEA. This CDR3 is built from 14 residues. CDR3 sequence: CSARQGTSGGPQYF. CDR3 coding DNA: TGCAGCGCCCGACAGGGGACTAGCGGGGGCCCTCAGTACTTC.

This chain joins TRBV7-2 and TRBJ1-5; D unresolved. This CDR3 spans 13 amino acids. Per the germline V gene, CDR1 is SGHTA and CDR2 is FQGNSA. V was trimmed by 5 bases and J by 4 bases, leaving 9 bases between them. CDR3 residues: CASSTEKNQPQHF. In nucleotides, the CDR3 is TGTGCCAGCAGCACCGAGAAGAATCAGCCCCAGCATTTT.